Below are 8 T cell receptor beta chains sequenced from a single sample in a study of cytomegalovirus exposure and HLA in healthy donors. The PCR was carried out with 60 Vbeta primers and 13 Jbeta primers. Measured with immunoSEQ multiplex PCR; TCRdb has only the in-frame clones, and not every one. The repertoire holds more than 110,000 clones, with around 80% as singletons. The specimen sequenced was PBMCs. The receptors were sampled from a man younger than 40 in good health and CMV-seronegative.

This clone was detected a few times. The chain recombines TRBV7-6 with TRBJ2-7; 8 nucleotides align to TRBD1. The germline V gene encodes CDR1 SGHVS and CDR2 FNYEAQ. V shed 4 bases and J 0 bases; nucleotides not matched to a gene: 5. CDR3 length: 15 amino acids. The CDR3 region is CASSSVQGASYEQYF. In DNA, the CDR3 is TGTGCCAGCAGCTCGGTTCAGGGGGCCTCCTACGAGCAGTACTTC.

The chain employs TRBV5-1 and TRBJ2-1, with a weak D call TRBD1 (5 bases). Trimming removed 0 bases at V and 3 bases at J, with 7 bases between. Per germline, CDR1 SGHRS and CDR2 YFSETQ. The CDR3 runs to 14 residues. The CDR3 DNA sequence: TGCGCCAGCAGCTTGGCTAGGGGCTACAATGAGCAGTTCTTC. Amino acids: CASSLARGYNEQFF.

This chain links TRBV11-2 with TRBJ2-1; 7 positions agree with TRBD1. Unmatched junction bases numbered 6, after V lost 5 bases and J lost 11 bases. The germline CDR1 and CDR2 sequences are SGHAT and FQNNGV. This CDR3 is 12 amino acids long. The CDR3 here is CASSPRTGKQFF. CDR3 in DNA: TGTGCCAGCAGCCCGAGGACAGGAAAGCAGTTCTTC. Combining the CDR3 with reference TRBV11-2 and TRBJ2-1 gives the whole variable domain EAGVAQSPRYKIIEKRQSVAFWCNPISGHATLYWYQQILGQGPKLLIQFQNNGVVDDSQLPKDRFSAERLKGVDSTLKIQPAKLEDSAVYLCASSPRTGKQFFGPGTRLTVL.

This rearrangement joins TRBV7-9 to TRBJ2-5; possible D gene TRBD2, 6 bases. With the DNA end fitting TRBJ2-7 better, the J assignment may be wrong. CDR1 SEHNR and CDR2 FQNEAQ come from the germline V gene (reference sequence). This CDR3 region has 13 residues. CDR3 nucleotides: TGTGCCAGCAGCGATAGCGGAGCCTACGAGCAGTACTTC. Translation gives CASSDSGAYEQYF.

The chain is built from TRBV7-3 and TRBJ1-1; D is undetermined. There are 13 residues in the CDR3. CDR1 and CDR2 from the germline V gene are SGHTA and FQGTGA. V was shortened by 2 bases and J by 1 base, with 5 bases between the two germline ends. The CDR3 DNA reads TGTGCCAGCAGCTTAGACACGAACACTGAAGCTTTCTTT. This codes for CASSLDTNTEAFF.

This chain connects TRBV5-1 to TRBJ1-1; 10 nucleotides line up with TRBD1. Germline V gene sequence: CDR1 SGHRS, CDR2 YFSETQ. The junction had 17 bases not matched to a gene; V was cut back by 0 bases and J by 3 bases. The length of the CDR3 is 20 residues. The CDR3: CASSLVAPGTGAPGDTEAFF. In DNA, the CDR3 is TGCGCCAGCAGCTTGGTGGCCCCCGGGACAGGGGCCCCCGGGGACACTGAAGCTTTCTTT.

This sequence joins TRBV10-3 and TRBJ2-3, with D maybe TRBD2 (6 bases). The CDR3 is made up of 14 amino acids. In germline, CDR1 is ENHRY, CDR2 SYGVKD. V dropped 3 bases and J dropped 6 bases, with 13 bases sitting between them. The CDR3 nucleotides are TGTGCCATCAGTGACGTAGGCCGGGGGGATACGCAGTATTTT. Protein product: CAISDVGRGDTQYF.

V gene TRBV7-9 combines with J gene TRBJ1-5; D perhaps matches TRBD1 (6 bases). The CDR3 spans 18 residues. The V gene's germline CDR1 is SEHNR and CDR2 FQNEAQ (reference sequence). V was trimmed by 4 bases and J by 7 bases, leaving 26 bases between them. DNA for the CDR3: TGTGCCAGCAGCTCCTTTACGCCCGGTGGCAGGGGTGGACAGCCCCAGCATTTT. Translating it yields CASSSFTPGGRGGQPQHF.